Listed here are 11 T cell receptor beta chains from one sample, sequenced in a study of identical twins. TCRdb re-derived calls from the 5' RACE reads in MiXCR, one entry per CDR3 protein. The sample holds approximately 1.8 million distinct CDR3 sequences, around 33% seen once. The specimen sequenced was cord blood. Receptors were obtained from a newborn girl in good health.

The chain is built from TRBV5-1 and TRBJ2-1; D unresolved. Trimming took 4 bases from V and 8 from J, leaving 13 bases between them. The CDR3 runs 13 residues. Germline CDR1 reads SGHRS; CDR2 reads YFSETQ. CDR3 nucleotides: TGCGCCAGCAGCCTCCGACCGGGCGATGAGCAGTTCTTC. Amino acids: CASSLRPGDEQFF.

In this sample, this clonotype turned up a few times. This chain uses TRBV20-1 with TRBJ1-5, with D maybe TRBD1 (5 bases). This CDR3 spans 16 amino acids. Trimming took off 5 bases at V and 2 bases at J, with 19 bases between the two ends. Germline V lookup: CDR1 DFQATT, CDR2 SNEGSKA (reference sequence). CDR3 region: CSARGGTTRGNQPQHF. The CDR3 nucleotides read TGCAGTGCTCGGGGTGGGACTACGAGGGGCAATCAGCCCCAGCATTTT.

This clonotype was recorded a few times. The rearrangement links TRBV5-6 to TRBJ2-1; TRBD2 is a possible D gene (5 bases). Germline CDR1 reads SGHDT; CDR2 reads YYEEEE. Trimming shortened V by 3 bases and J by 3 bases, and 19 bases separated the two germline ends. The CDR3 runs 17 residues. CDR3 sequence: CASSYTLSASNYNEQFF. CDR3 DNA sequence: TGTGCCAGCAGCTATACACTCTCGGCTAGCAACTACAATGAGCAGTTCTTC. The whole variable domain, remainder taken from reference TRBV5-6 and TRBJ2-1, is DAGVTQSPTHLIKTRGQQVTLRCSPKSGHDTVSWYQQALGQGPQFIFQYYEEEERQRGNFPDRFSGHQFPNYSSELNVNALLLGDSALYLCASSYTLSASNYNEQFFGPGTRLTVL.

The genes are TRBV6-1 and TRBJ2-3; TRBD1 is a possible D gene (6 bases). The CDR3 has 14 amino acids. The germline CDR1 and CDR2 sequences are MNHNS and SASEGT. V was clipped by 5 bases and J by 8 bases, with 17 bases between them. CDR3 sequence (DNA): TGTGCCAGCAGTCCACAGGGCCTTTGGATTACGCAGTATTTT. This translates into CASSPQGLWITQYF.

Only a few counts were recorded for this clonotype. The chain employs TRBV28 and TRBJ2-1, with 9 bases that match TRBD1. J gave up 1 base and V 7 bases, and 8 bases lay outside the gene matches. Germline V gene data show CDR1 as MDHEN and CDR2 as SYDVKM. CDR3 length: 16 residues. CDR3 amino acids: CASISSGTGSYNEQFF. The CDR3 nucleotides are TGTGCCAGCATTTCCTCCGGGACAGGGTCCTACAATGAGCAGTTCTTC.

The chain combines TRBV12-3 or TRBV12-4 with TRBJ2-4; the match to TRBD2 covers 8 bases. The CDR3 runs to 11 residues. The V and J ends lost 8 bases and 12 bases, in that order; junction bases with no gene match: 6. The CDR3 DNA reads as TGTGCCAGCGCTTTAGCGGGGTCTCAGTACTTC. Translated, it gives CASALAGSQYF.

This clonotype has more than one count but fewer than ten. The chain uses TRBV5-1 and TRBJ1-1; D is ambiguous. Trimming left V 0 bases short and J 4 bases short, with 16 bases between. The CDR3 spans 16 residues. CDR1 and CDR2 (germline): SGHRS, YFSETQ. The CDR3 spells CASSLGTQVGATEAFF. In nucleotides, the CDR3 is TGCGCCAGCAGCTTGGGGACTCAGGTTGGCGCCACTGAAGCTTTCTTT.

CDR3 in DNA: TGTGCCAGCAGTTCTGGGCCCATGCCTGAGCAGTACTTC. As protein: CASSSGPMPEQYF. The chain carries TRBV12-3 or TRBV12-4 and TRBJ2-7; unclear D gene. The V end lost 4 bases, the J end lost 7 bases, and 14 bases lay between the germline ends. This CDR3 has 13 residues.

V and J are TRBV21-1 and TRBJ2-1; TRBD2 was called by the table and not checked on the DNA. TRBV21-1 is termed a pseudogene. The CDR3 sequence is 19 residues long. The CDR3 DNA reads as TGTGCCAGCAGCAAAGGAACTAGCGGGGGGGGAGGACCGTACAATGAGCAGTTCTTC. It yields the protein CASSKGTSGGGGPYNEQFF.

In this sample, this clonotype turned up many times. The J gene is TRBJ2-1, the V gene TRBV7-9; 8 nucleotides match TRBD2. This CDR3 has 16 residues. The V gene's germline CDR1 is SEHNR and CDR2 FQNEAQ (reference sequence). With V trimmed by 5 bases and J by 0 bases, 6 bases remained unmatched. Here the CDR3 reads CASSPTGTSSYNEQFF. The CDR3 bases are TGTGCCAGCAGCCCCACCGGGACTAGCTCCTACAATGAGCAGTTCTTC.

This chain uses TRBV15 with TRBJ2-1; maybe TRBD2 (6 bases). There are 14 residues in the CDR3. Trimming stripped 1 base from V and 6 bases from J, with 10 bases between. Germline V gene sequence: CDR1 LNHNV, CDR2 YYDKDF (reference sequence). CDR3 in DNA: TGTGCCACCAGCAGAGTAGGGACTCTCAATGAGCAGTTCTTC. Amino acid sequence: CATSRVGTLNEQFF.